This T cell receptor beta chain was captured by sequencing in a study of PD-1 blockade in classical Hodgkin lymphoma. Each patient relapsed following autologous stem cell transplantation, and prior brentuximab vedotin exposure differed. In germline, CDR1 is SGHTA, CDR2 FQGNSA. This CDR3 spans 15 amino acids. V lost 2 bases, J lost 4 bases, and 7 bases stayed unmatched. Using immunoSEQ multiplex PCR, the repertoire was profiled, and TCRdb retains in-frame clones only, with some absent. The sample consists of about 97,000 clones, roughly 84% of them appearing once. The J gene is TRBJ2-5, the V gene TRBV7-2, with 7 positions matching TRBD1. The specimen was peripheral blood mononuclear cells (PBMCs), collected at baseline. The TCR comes from a human donor with classical Hodgkin lymphoma. The CDR3 DNA reads TGTGCCAGCAGCTTATCAGGGGGAAGTGGAGAGACCCAGTACTTC. Its protein is CASSLSGGSGETQYF.